These T cell receptor beta chains were read from a single sample in a study of T cell repertoires in cytomegalovirus infection. TCRdb reprocessed the reads via MiXCR and lists one record per CDR3 protein. The data hold fewer than 700,000 distinct CDR3 sequences, with 20% to 25% observed a single time. Material for sequencing was CD8+ T cells from PBMCs. These receptors all come from a human donor in good health (CMV status not recorded). Some clones in this sample may be carry-over from other donors' samples. Each CDR3 is given with its conserved first and last residue. A D gene is named only where the DNA matches it firmly. The listing skips clone size in some rows; elsewhere it reads once, few, many or a size class.

TRBJ2-3	TRBV20-1	-	TRBD2	TGCAGTGCTAGAGAAGCGGGGGGGCTTATGGATACGCAGTATTTT	CSAREAGGLMDTQYF
TRBJ2-1	TRBV7-2	once	-	TGTGCCGGCAGCCTAGGGGGAGGTGAGCAGTTCTTC	CAGSLGGGEQFF
TRBJ1-2	TRBV9	-	-	TGTGCCAGCAGCGCCGGGGGGGGAACCCTGTTATATGGCTACACCTTC	CASSAGGGTLLYGYTF
TRBJ2-3	TRBV29-1	-	TRBD1	TGCAGCGGGACAGGGGGCGGCACAGATACGCAGTATTTT	CSGTGGGTDTQYF
TRBJ2-2	TRBV27	many	TRBD1	TGTGCCAGCAGCTATGACAGGGGAAACACCGGGGAGCTGTTTTTT	CASSYDRGNTGELFF
TRBJ2-1	TRBV7-6	-	-	TGTGCCAACAGCTTAGGATCTGAGCAGTTCTTC	CANSLGSEQFF
TRBJ2-1	TRBV19	-	-	TGTGCCAGTAGTATAATAGGCGGACGGTCCTACAATGAGCAGTTCTTC	CASSIIGGRSYNEQFF
TRBJ2-1	TRBV7-9	few	TRBD1	TGTGCCAGCAGCGCTACCACACAGGGGGCGGCCTACAATGAGCAGTTCTTC	CASSATTQGAAYNEQFF
TRBJ1-1	TRBV29-1	few	-	TGCAGCGTTGCCGACAGGATCATGAACACTGAAGCTTTCTTT	CSVADRIMNTEAFF
TRBJ1-5	TRBV28	few	-	TGTGCCAGCAGTTTTGGCAGGGTAGGGCAGCCCCAGCATTTT	CASSFGRVGQPQHF
TRBJ2-1	TRBV6-5	-	-	TGTGCCAGCAATGGGGGTCCCCACAATGAGCAGTTCTTC	CASNGGPHNEQFF
TRBJ1-4	TRBV28	once	-	TGTGCCAGCAGTCCGGAAAACAGGACTAATGAAAAACTGTTTTTT	CASSPENRTNEKLFF
TRBJ2-2	TRBV7-9	-	TRBD2	TGTGCCAGCAGCTTAGACGTGGGCCTAGCGGGGCGAATGGCGAACACCGGGGAGCTGTTTTTT	CASSLDVGLAGRMANTGELFF
TRBJ2-5	TRBV27	few	TRBD2	TGTGCCAGCAGTTTAGAAGCGCGGGGGGGCCAAGAGACCCAGTACTTC	CASSLEARGGQETQYF
TRBJ1-4	TRBV2	-	TRBD1	TGTGCCAGCAGTGTATCGACAGGGGATGAAAAACTGTTTTTT	CASSVSTGDEKLFF
TRBJ1-2	TRBV7-9	-	-	TGTGCCAGCATCCAAGACGGTTCCTATGGCTACACCTTC	CASIQDGSYGYTF
TRBJ2-7	TRBV7-9	few	-	TGTGCCAGCAGCTCAGGGCGGGAGCAGTACTTC	CASSSGREQYF
TRBJ1-1	TRBV18	-	-	TGTGCCAGCTCACTTACACGGATGGGGAACACTGAAGCTTTCTTT	CASSLTRMGNTEAFF
TRBJ1-4	TRBV25-1	-	-	TGTGCCAGCAATCCTGCAACTAATGAAAAACTGTTTTTT	CASNPATNEKLFF
TRBJ1-6	TRBV7-8	many	TRBD1	TGTGCCAGCAGCTTAGTAGTCACAGGGGGTAACTCACCCCTCCACTTT	CASSLVVTGGNSPLHF
TRBJ1-5	TRBV7-9	many	-	TGTGCCAGCAGCTTAGACGGACAGCCCCAGCATTTT	CASSLDGQPQHF
TRBJ1-1	TRBV12-3/TRBV12-4	-	TRBD1	TGTGCCAGCAGTTTGAAGTCAGGGGGACTTGAAGCTTTCTTT	CASSLKSGGLEAFF
TRBJ2-7	TRBV4-1	few	-	TGCGCCAGCAGCCAAGCTTTGGGGGTCGGCAGCTCCTACGAGCAGTACTTC	CASSQALGVGSSYEQYF
TRBJ1-1	TRBV29-1	-	-	TGCAGCGTTGATGGAAGAACTGAAGCTTTCTTT	CSVDGRTEAFF
TRBJ1-2	TRBV4-3	few	TRBD1	TGCGCCAGCAGCCAACAGACAGGGGGCGAAATAGACTATGGCTACACCTTC	CASSQQTGGEIDYGYTF
TRBJ2-2	TRBV28	few	-	TGTGCCAGCAGACCCCGGGGCAGGGCGGACACCGGGGAGCTGTTTTTT	CASRPRGRADTGELFF
TRBJ2-6	TRBV20-1	-	TRBD1	TGCAGTGCTAGTCGCACCGGGACAGGGGAAGGGGCCAACGTCCTGACTTTC	CSASRTGTGEGANVLTF
TRBJ1-2	TRBV10-3	many	-	TGTGCCATCAGTGAATTGAGTCTGGGGGGGAATGGCTACACCTTC	CAISELSLGGNGYTF
TRBJ2-5	TRBV3-1	-	-	TGTGCCAGCAGCCAAGATGTCTTACAAGAGACCCAGTACTTC	CASSQDVLQETQYF
TRBJ2-1	TRBV6-2/TRBV6-3	-	-	TGTGCCAGCAGTTACAAGGCAGGCTTGGGGTTCTTC	CASSYKAGLGFF
TRBJ2-2	TRBV24-1	-	-	TGTGCCACCAGTGATCCGGACAGTTACACCAGGGAGCTGTTTTTT	CATSDPDSYTRELFF
TRBJ1-5	TRBV28	few	-	TGTGCCAGCCGACTGACGGGGAGCAATCAGCCCCAGCATTTT	CASRLTGSNQPQHF
TRBJ1-6	TRBV12-3/TRBV12-4	many	TRBD1	TGTGCCAGCAGTTTTAGGACAGGGGGATTTGGACCCCTCCACTTT	CASSFRTGGFGPLHF
TRBJ2-5	TRBV7-9	few	TRBD2	TGTGCCAGCAGCAAGAAGCGGGGGGGCCTGGGGGAGACCCAGTACTTC	CASSKKRGGLGETQYF
TRBJ2-2	TRBV24-1	few	TRBD1	TGTGCCACCAGTGATTTAGGGGACAGGGTGACCGGGGAGCTGTTTTTT	CATSDLGDRVTGELFF
TRBJ2-1	TRBV27	-	-	TGTGCCAGCAGTTTATCGGGGACGGGGACCGAGTTCTTC	CASSLSGTGTEFF
TRBJ2-1	TRBV29-1	-	-	TGCAGCGTTGGGGGGCCAGCCTGCAATGAGCAGTTCTTC	CSVGGPACNEQFF
TRBJ2-1	TRBV6-2/TRBV6-3	few	-	TGTGCCAGCAGGCCCAACAGGGAAAGCTCCTACAATGAGCAGTTCTTC	CASRPNRESSYNEQFF
TRBJ2-3	TRBV29-1	-	TRBD2	TGCAGCGTTACCCCGGGGACTAGCGGGGGGAGCACAGATACGCAGTATTTT	CSVTPGTSGGSTDTQYF
TRBJ2-6	TRBV19	-	-	TGTGCCAGTAGTATACCTACGGCTGGGGCCAACGTCCTGACTTTC	CASSIPTAGANVLTF
TRBJ1-1	TRBV14	-	-	TGTGCCAGCAGTCAGATCAGGGGCCCGGGCACTGAAGCTTTCTTT	CASSQIRGPGTEAFF
TRBJ1-1	TRBV11-2	many	-	TGTGCCAGCAGCCCCGGACGAAGGTGGACTGAAGCTTTCTTT	CASSPGRRWTEAFF
TRBJ1-2	TRBV12-3/TRBV12-4	-	-	TGTGCCAGCACTACCACCGGGACACCGAGTCCCTATGGCTACACCTTC	CASTTTGTPSPYGYTF
TRBJ1-1	TRBV7-9	few	TRBD1	TGTGCCAGCAGCTCCCCGGGACAGGGGGTTCCTGAAGCTTTCTTT	CASSSPGQGVPEAFF
TRBJ2-2	TRBV10-3	-	-	TGTGCCATCAGTGACAAACCCCTGACCGGGGAGCTGTTTTTT	CAISDKPLTGELFF
TRBJ1-5	TRBV4-2	once	-	TGTGCCAGCAGCCAAGAACAGGGAGGCAATCAGCCCCAGCATTTT	CASSQEQGGNQPQHF
TRBJ2-1	TRBV29-1	few	-	TGCAGCGTTGGCAAGGGACAACAAACTCAACTAACCTACAATGAGCAGTTCTTC	CSVGKGQQTQLTYNEQFF
TRBJ2-2	TRBV25-1	few	-	TGTGCCAGCAGTGAATTTCGGGGCACCGGGGAGCTGTTTTTT	CASSEFRGTGELFF
TRBJ2-1	TRBV20-1	-	-	TGCAGTGCTAGAGGACCGCTGAGCTCCTACAATGAGCAGTTCTTC	CSARGPLSSYNEQFF
TRBJ1-5	TRBV4-1	many	TRBD1	TGCGCCAGCAGCCCCGAGGACAGGGGGACTCAGCCCCAGCATTTT	CASSPEDRGTQPQHF
TRBJ1-1	TRBV29-1	few	-	TGCAGCGTTGGGGCCTCAAGTTTTGCGGGGAACACTGAAGCTTTCTTT	CSVGASSFAGNTEAFF
TRBJ1-3	TRBV15	-	-	TGTGCCACCAGCGGATGGGACCTCCAAAGCGGAAACACCATATATTTT	CATSGWDLQSGNTIYF
TRBJ2-1	TRBV7-6	few	TRBD2	TGTGCCAGCAGACTAGCGGGGGGCAATGAGCAGTTCTTC	CASRLAGGNEQFF
TRBJ1-1	TRBV7-8	many	-	TGTGCCAGCAACGGCGGAGGCACTGAAGCTTTCTTT	CASNGGGTEAFF
TRBJ2-1	TRBV28	many	-	TGTGCCAGCTCTGGGGCACCCTACAATGAGCAGTTCTTC	CASSGAPYNEQFF
TRBJ1-1	TRBV13	few	-	TGTGCCAGCAGCCCAAACCGACAGGTCATGAACACTGAAGCTTTCTTT	CASSPNRQVMNTEAFF